The 25 T cell receptor beta chains reported below all come from one sample, sequenced in a study of shared clonotypes between healthy human individuals. Generated by immunoSEQ multiplex PCR, the TCRdb table keeps only in-frame clones and is missing some. The repertoire holds some 2,000,000 clones, with approximately 94% as singletons. Selected positively for CCR7 and CD45RO-negative, naive CD8 cells excluded terminally differentiated effector memory CD45RA+ cells. The sample comprised naive CD8+ T cells sorted from blood. These TCRs come from a man aged 18 to 29 in good health.

The rearrangement joins TRBV27 to TRBJ1-1; D perhaps matches TRBD1 (5 bases). The CDR3 runs 15 residues. The V and J ends lost 5 bases and 0 bases respectively, with 13 bases between them. CDR1 is MNHEY and CDR2 is SMNVEV in the germline V gene (reference sequence). CDR3: CASSPVWGVNTEAFF. In DNA, the CDR3 is TGTGCCAGCAGTCCGGTCTGGGGGGTGAACACTGAAGCTTTCTTT.

The gene calls are TRBV7-9 and TRBJ2-1, with no clear D. Germline V gives CDR1 SEHNR, CDR2 FQNEAQ (reference sequence). V gave up 6 bases and J gave up 9 bases, with 12 bases separating them. CDR3 length: 12 amino acids. The CDR3 region has the DNA TGTGCCAGCAGTTCAGGATTGGGTGAGCAGTTCTTC. This codes for CASSSGLGEQFF.

V gene TRBV28 combines with J gene TRBJ1-2; 8 bases map to TRBD1. V lost 6 bases to trimming and J lost 8 bases; unmatched junction nucleotides: 14. Germline lookup yields CDR1 MDHEN and CDR2 SYDVKM. The CDR3 is 15 amino acids. CDR3 in amino acids: CASSQYRGTVSGYTF. The CDR3 nucleotides are TGTGCCAGCAGCCAATACAGGGGGACGGTGTCGGGCTACACCTTC.

V is TRBV6-5 and J is TRBJ2-7, with D perhaps matching TRBD2 (6 bases). The V gene lost 5 bases and the J gene lost 2 bases, with 13 bases spanning the gap. This CDR3 region has 14 residues. Per germline, CDR1 MNHEY and CDR2 SVGAGI. DNA of the CDR3: TGTGCCAGCAGTCCGAGACTAGGTCCCTACGAGCAGTACTTC. This codes for CASSPRLGPYEQYF.

V and J are TRBV7-9 and TRBJ2-1; D is tentatively TRBD1 or TRBD2 (5 bases each). The CDR3 totals 15 residues. The V gene lost 1 base and the J gene lost 5 bases, with 12 bases spanning the gap. The germline CDR1 and CDR2 sequences are SEHNR and FQNEAQ (reference sequence). Here the CDR3 reads CASSLVGLGDNEQFF. The CDR3 DNA reads TGTGCCAGCAGCTTAGTAGGTTTGGGGGACAATGAGCAGTTCTTC.

This chain joins TRBV7-8 and TRBJ2-5; tentative D call: TRBD2 (6 bases). Germline CDR1 and CDR2: SGHVS and FQNEAQ. The CDR3 runs to 16 residues. The V and J ends lost 2 bases and 5 bases respectively, with 18 bases between them. The CDR3 here is CASSLNTGEVLETQYF. As DNA, the CDR3 is TGTGCCAGCAGCTTAAATACGGGAGAGGTGCTGGAGACCCAGTACTTC. Supplemented by reference TRBV7-8 and TRBJ2-5, the full variable domain reads GAGVSQSPRYKVAKRGQDVALRCDPISGHVSLFWYQQALGQGPEFLTYFQNEAQLDKSGLPSDRFFAERPEGSVSTLKIQRTQQEDSAVYLCASSLNTGEVLETQYFGPGTRLLVL.

This clone was found once. The V gene is TRBV6-5, the J gene TRBJ1-1; D unresolved. This CDR3 region has 16 residues. V was shortened by 2 bases and J by 3 bases, with 16 bases between the two germline ends. Germline V gene data show CDR1 as MNHEY and CDR2 as SVGAGI. The CDR3 protein is CASSYKVVGFDTEAFF. DNA of the CDR3: TGTGCCAGCAGTTACAAGGTAGTAGGGTTCGACACTGAAGCTTTCTTT.

This chain's CDR3 is CASSPYPNTEAFF. CDR3 nucleotides: TGTGCCAGCTCACCATATCCGAACACTGAAGCTTTCTTT. The chain links TRBV18 to TRBJ1-1; D gene ambiguous. With 2 bases removed from V and 1 base from J, the gap between germline ends came to 5 bases. The CDR3 length is 13 residues. Germline assignment: CDR1 KGHSH and CDR2 LQKENI.

This rearrangement joins TRBV9 to TRBJ1-4; D not certain. V was shortened by 3 bases and J by 0 bases, with 9 bases between the two germline ends. The CDR3 runs to 15 residues. Germline V CDR1 and CDR2: SGDLS, YYNGEE. The CDR3 coding sequence is TGTGCCAGCAGCGACACAGATGCAACTAATGAAAAACTGTTTTTT. It specifies CASSDTDATNEKLFF.

The chain uses TRBV5-8 and TRBJ2-1, with 8 bases that match TRBD2. J was trimmed by 4 bases and V by 4 bases; bases with no gene match: 7. The CDR3 sequence is 15 residues long. CDR1 and CDR2 (germline): SGHTS, YDEGEE. CDR3 loop: CASSLPSGGYNEQFF. Written as DNA, the CDR3 is TGTGCCAGCAGCCTACCTTCGGGAGGGTACAATGAGCAGTTCTTC. Drawing the rest from reference TRBV5-8 and TRBJ2-1, the complete variable domain is EAGVTQSPTHLIKTRGQQATLRCSPISGHTSVYWYQQALGLGLQFLLWYDEGEERNRGNFPPRFSGRQFPNYSSELNVNALELEDSALYLCASSLPSGGYNEQFFGPGTRLTVL.

The gene calls are TRBV10-2 and TRBJ2-3, with 7 bases matching TRBD1. Germline V CDR1 and CDR2: WSHSY, SAAADI. The length of the CDR3 is 13 residues. After removal of 4 bases from V and 6 bases from J, the junction contained 4 bases not matched to a gene. The CDR3 here is CASSAGGRDTQYF. In nucleotides, the CDR3 is TGCGCCAGCAGTGCAGGGGGAAGGGATACGCAGTATTTT.

This clone has more than one count but fewer than ten. J is TRBJ1-5 and V is TRBV7-9; 9 bases are a match to TRBD1. V was pared by 5 bases and J by 6 bases, with 8 bases of the junction left unmatched. Germline CDR1 reads SEHNR; CDR2 reads FQNEAQ (reference sequence). The CDR3 runs to 15 residues. CDR3 nucleotides: TGTGCCAGCAGCCTGGGGACAGGGTGGGCTCAGCCCCAGCATTTT. Its translation is CASSLGTGWAQPQHF.

V is TRBV19 and J is TRBJ1-2; 8 bases fit TRBD1. The CDR3 is 14 amino acids. J lost 4 bases, V lost 9 bases, and 10 bases had no gene match. Per the germline V gene, CDR1 is LNHDA and CDR2 is SQIVND (reference sequence). The CDR3 region is CASVPGTGGYGYTF. CDR3 coding DNA: TGTGCCAGCGTCCCCGGAACAGGGGGCTATGGCTACACCTTC.

This chain links TRBV15 with TRBJ2-5; 7 bases map to TRBD1. CDR3 length equals 15 residues. J lost 3 bases, V lost 3 bases, and 7 bases had no gene match. In germline, CDR1 is LNHNV, CDR2 YYDKDF (reference sequence). DNA for the CDR3: TGTGCCACCAGCAGTTACAGGGGCTTCGAAGAGACCCAGTACTTC. It encodes CATSSYRGFEETQYF.

CDR3 sequence reads: CASSSQGNYEQYF. The CDR3 coding sequence is TGTGCCAGCAGTTCACAGGGTAACTACGAGCAGTACTTC. This rearrangement joins TRBV27 to TRBJ2-7; possible D gene TRBD1, 6 bases. Trimming removed 4 bases from V and 3 bases from J, with 10 bases in between. The CDR3 is 13 amino acids. The germline CDR1 and CDR2 sequences are MNHEY and SMNVEV (reference sequence).

CDR3 sequence: CASSLVPASSTDTQYF. DNA of the CDR3: TGTGCCAGCAGCTTAGTCCCAGCGTCTAGCACAGATACGCAGTATTTT. The chain uses TRBV7-8 and TRBJ2-3; D gene uncertain. Trimming cost V 1 base and J 0 bases, with 11 bases left between them. The germline V gene encodes CDR1 SGHVS and CDR2 FQNEAQ. CDR3 length equals 16 residues.

This chain joins TRBV7-2 and TRBJ2-7; TRBD1 agrees at 8 bases. V lost 6 bases to trimming and J lost 2 bases; unmatched junction nucleotides: 9. The CDR3 spans 15 residues. The germline V gene has CDR1 SGHTA and CDR2 FQGNSA. The CDR3 here is CASRLGQGFPYEQYF. The CDR3 DNA is TGTGCCAGCAGACTCGGACAGGGCTTCCCCTACGAGCAGTACTTC.

The chain has TRBV18 and TRBJ1-2; D unresolved. V was pared by 2 bases and J by 6 bases, with 13 bases between. This CDR3 is built from 14 residues. Germline V gives CDR1 KGHSH, CDR2 LQKENI. The CDR3 coding sequence is TGTGCCAGCTCACCATCTTCCGGGATCGATGGCTACACCTTC. Encoded protein: CASSPSSGIDGYTF.

V is TRBV6-1 and J is TRBJ2-7; tentatively, D is TRBD2 (5 bases). The CDR3 spans 15 residues. Germline-derived CDR1 and CDR2 are MNHNS and SASEGT. Deletions cut 4 bases from V and 6 bases from J, with 19 bases between. The CDR3 here is CASSVSRPQAAEQYF. The CDR3, as DNA: TGTGCCAGCAGTGTCTCAAGACCACAAGCGGCCGAGCAGTACTTC.

The rearrangement uses TRBV9 and TRBJ2-1, with D hard to call. V lost 4 bases and J lost 7, with 9 bases in between. The CDR3 is 12 residues long. CDR1 and CDR2 from the germline V gene are SGDLS and YYNGEE. CDR3 coding DNA: TGTGCCAGCAGCCCACGTCCGAATGAGCAGTTCTTC. Translated, it gives CASSPRPNEQFF.

Worth noting for this clone: Other DNA sequences of this sample code for an identical CDR3. The chain combines TRBV27 with TRBJ1-1; 7 bases map to TRBD1. V lost 3 bases, J lost 2 bases, and 3 bases stayed unmatched. The length of the CDR3 is 14 residues. CDR1 MNHEY and CDR2 SMNVEV come from the germline V gene (reference sequence). CDR3 residues: CASSLIGGNTEAFF. The CDR3 DNA sequence: TGTGCCAGCAGTTTGATAGGGGGCAACACTGAAGCTTTCTTT.

The gene calls are TRBV4-1 and TRBJ2-7; 7 nucleotides agree with TRBD2. The CDR3 contains 15 residues. V lost 0 bases and J lost 4; bases outside the gene matches: 6. Germline V gene data show CDR1 as MGHRA and CDR2 as YSYEKL. CDR3 in DNA: TGCGCCAGCAGCCAAGATTTTGCGGGAGTATACGAGCAGTACTTC. It is translated as CASSQDFAGVYEQYF.

The chain joins TRBV7-8 to TRBJ2-3; TRBD2 agrees at 13 bases. Per germline, CDR1 SGHVS and CDR2 FQNEAQ. The CDR3 has 15 residues. The V segment lost 4 bases and the J segment 6 bases; nucleotides outside the gene matches: 4. The CDR3 is CASSSGLAGSDTQYF. In DNA form, the CDR3 reads TGTGCCAGCAGCTCGGGACTAGCGGGAAGCGATACGCAGTATTTT.

This rearrangement joins TRBV27 to TRBJ2-7; 8 bases agree with TRBD1. The CDR3 loop spans 16 amino acids. Trimming took 5 bases from V and 3 from J; bases not matched to a gene: 12. Germline V gene sequence: CDR1 MNHEY, CDR2 SMNVEV (reference sequence). CDR3 bases: TGTGCCAGCAGTGCCTCGACAGGGGTCACGAGCTACGAGCAGTACTTC. Translating it yields CASSASTGVTSYEQYF.

The gene calls are TRBV9 and TRBJ2-7; D is perhaps TRBD1 or TRBD2 (5 bases each). The CDR3 contains 15 residues. CDR1 is SGDLS, CDR2 YYNGEE, per germline. The V end lost 2 bases, the J end lost 0 bases, and 12 bases lay between the germline ends. The CDR3 protein is CASSVTPGRSYEQYF. CDR3 coding DNA: TGTGCCAGCAGCGTGACTCCGGGGCGCTCCTACGAGCAGTACTTC.